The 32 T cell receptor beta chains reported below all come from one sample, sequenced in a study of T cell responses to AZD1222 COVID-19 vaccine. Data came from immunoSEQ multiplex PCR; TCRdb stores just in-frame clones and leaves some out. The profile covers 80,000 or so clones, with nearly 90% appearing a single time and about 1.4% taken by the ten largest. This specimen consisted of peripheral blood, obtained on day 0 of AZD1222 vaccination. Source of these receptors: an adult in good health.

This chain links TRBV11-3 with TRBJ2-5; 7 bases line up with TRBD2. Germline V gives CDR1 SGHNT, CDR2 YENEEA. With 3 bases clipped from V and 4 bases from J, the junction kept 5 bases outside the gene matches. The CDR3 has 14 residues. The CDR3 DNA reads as TGTGCCAGCAGCTTCACGGGAGGAGGAGAGACCCAGTACTTC. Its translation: CASSFTGGGETQYF.

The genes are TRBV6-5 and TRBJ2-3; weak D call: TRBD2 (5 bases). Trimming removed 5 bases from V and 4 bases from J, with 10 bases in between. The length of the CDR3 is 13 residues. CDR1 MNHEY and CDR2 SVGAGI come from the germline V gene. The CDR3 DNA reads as TGTGCCAGCAGTCTGCGGGTAGCAGATACGCAGTATTTT. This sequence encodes CASSLRVADTQYF.

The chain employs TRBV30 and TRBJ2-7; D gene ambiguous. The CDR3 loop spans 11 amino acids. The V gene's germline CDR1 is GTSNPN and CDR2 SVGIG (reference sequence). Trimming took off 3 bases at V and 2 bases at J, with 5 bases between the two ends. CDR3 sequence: CAWRVAYEQYF. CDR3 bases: TGTGCCTGGAGAGTCGCCTACGAGCAGTACTTC.

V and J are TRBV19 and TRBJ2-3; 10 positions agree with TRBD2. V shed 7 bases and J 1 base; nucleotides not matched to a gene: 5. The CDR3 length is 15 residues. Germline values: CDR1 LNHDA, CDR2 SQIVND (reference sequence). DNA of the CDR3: TGTGCCAGTAATTTCGGGACTAGCGGCACAGATACGCAGTATTTT. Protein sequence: CASNFGTSGTDTQYF.

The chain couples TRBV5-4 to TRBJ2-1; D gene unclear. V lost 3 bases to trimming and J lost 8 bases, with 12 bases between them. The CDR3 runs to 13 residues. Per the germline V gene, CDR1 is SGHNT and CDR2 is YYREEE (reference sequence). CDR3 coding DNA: TGTGCCAGCAGCTCCCCGCCTTTAGATGAGCAGTTCTTC. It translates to CASSSPPLDEQFF.

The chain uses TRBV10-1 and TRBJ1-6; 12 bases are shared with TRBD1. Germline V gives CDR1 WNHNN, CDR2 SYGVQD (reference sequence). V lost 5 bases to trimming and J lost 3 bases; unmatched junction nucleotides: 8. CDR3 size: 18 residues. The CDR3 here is CASSPPGQGANYNSPLHF. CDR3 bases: TGCGCCAGCAGTCCCCCGGGACAGGGGGCGAACTATAATTCACCCCTCCACTTT.

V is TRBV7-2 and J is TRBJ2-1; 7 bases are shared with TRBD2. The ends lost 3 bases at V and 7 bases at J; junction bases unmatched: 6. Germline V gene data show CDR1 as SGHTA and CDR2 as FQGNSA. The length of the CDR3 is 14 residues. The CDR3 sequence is CASSLGGSKNEQFF. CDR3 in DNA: TGTGCCAGCAGCTTGGGCGGGAGTAAGAATGAGCAGTTCTTC.

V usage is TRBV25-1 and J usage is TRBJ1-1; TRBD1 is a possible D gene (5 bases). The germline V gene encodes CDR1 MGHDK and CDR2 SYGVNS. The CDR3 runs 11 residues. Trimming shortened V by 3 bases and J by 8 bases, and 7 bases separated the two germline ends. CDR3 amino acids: CASSDYREAFF. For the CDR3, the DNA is TGTGCCAGCAGTGATTACAGGGAAGCTTTCTTT.

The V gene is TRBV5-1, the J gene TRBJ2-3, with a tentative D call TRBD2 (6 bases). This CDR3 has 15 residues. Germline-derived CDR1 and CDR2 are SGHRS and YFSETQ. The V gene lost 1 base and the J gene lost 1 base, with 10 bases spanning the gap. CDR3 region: CASSLLATGTDTQYF. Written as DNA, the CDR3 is TGCGCCAGCAGCTTGCTAGCGACGGGCACAGATACGCAGTATTTT.

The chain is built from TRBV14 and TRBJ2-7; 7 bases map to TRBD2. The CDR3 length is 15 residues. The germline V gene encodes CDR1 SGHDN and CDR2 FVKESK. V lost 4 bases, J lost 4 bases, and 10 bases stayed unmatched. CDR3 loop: CASSPQGEGPYEQYF. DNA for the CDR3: TGTGCCAGCAGCCCACAAGGGGAGGGCCCTTACGAGCAGTACTTC.

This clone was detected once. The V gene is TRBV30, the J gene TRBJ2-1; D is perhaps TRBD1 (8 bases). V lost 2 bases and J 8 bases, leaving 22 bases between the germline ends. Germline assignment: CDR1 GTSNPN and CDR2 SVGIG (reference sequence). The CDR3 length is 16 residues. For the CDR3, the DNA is TGTGCCTGGAGTCCAAGCGGGACAGGATATTTGGATGAGCAGTTCTTC. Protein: CAWSPSGTGYLDEQFF.

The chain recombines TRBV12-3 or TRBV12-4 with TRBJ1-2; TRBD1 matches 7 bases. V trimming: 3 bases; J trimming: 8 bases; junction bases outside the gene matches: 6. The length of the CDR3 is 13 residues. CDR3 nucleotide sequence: TGTGCCAGCAGTTTTGGTCAGGGGGACGGCTACACCTTC. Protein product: CASSFGQGDGYTF.

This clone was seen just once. The CDR3 coding sequence is TGTGCCAGCAGCCACTCATCGGCGGGGCCCTACAATGAGCAGTTCTTC. This gives the protein CASSHSSAGPYNEQFF. This chain links TRBV4-2 with TRBJ2-1; perhaps TRBD2 as D (6 bases). Trimming left V 3 bases short and J 2 bases short, with 14 bases between. Germline CDR1 and CDR2: LGHNA and YNFKEQ. The CDR3 is made up of 16 amino acids.

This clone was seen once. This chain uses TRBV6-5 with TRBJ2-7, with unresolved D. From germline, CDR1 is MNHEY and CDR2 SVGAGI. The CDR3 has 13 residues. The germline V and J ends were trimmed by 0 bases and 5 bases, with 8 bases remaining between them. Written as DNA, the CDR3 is TGTGCCAGCAGTTACTCGAGAAGCCACGAGCAGTACTTC. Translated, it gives CASSYSRSHEQYF.

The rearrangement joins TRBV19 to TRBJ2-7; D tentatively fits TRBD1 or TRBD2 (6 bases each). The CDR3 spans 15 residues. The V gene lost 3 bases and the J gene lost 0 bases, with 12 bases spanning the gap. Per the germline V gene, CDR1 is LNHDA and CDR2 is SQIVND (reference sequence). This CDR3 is CASSMGGRYSYEQYF. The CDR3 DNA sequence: TGTGCCAGTAGTATGGGGGGCCGTTACTCCTACGAGCAGTACTTC. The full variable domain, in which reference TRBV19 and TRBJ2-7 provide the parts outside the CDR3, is DGGITQSPKYLFRKEGQNVTLSCEQNLNHDAMYWYRQDPGQGLRLIYYSQIVNDFQKGDIAEGYSVSREKKESFPLTVTSAQKNPTAFYLCASSMGGRYSYEQYFGPGTRLTVT.

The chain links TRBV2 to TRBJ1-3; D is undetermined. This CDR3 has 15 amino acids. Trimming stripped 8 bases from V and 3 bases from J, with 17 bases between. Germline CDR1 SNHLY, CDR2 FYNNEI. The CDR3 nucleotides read TGTGCCAGCGAAGCAGGTTACGATGGTGGAAACACCATATATTTT. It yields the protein CASEAGYDGGNTIYF.

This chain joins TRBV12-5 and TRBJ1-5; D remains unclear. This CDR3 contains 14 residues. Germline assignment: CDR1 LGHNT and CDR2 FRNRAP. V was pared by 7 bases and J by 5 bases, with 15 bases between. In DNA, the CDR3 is TGTGCTAGTGCCCGGGCCCCGAAAGATCAGCCCCAGCATTTT. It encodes CASARAPKDQPQHF.

Here the CDR3 DNA reads TGTGCCAGCAGTTTGGGGGCCTCCTACGAGCAGTACTTC. Its protein is CASSLGASYEQYF. This chain joins TRBV27 and TRBJ2-7; D possibly corresponds to TRBD1 (6 bases). Trimming took off 3 bases at V and 0 bases at J, with 6 bases between the two ends. Germline V lookup: CDR1 MNHEY, CDR2 SMNVEV (reference sequence). This CDR3 spans 13 amino acids.

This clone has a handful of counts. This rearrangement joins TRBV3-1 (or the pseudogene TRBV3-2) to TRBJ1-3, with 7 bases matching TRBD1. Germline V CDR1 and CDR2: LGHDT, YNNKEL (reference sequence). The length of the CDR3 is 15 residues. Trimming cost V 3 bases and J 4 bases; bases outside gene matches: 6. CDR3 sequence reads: CASSHLDRPGNTIYF. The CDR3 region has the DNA TGTGCCAGCAGCCACTTGGACAGGCCCGGAAACACCATATATTTT.

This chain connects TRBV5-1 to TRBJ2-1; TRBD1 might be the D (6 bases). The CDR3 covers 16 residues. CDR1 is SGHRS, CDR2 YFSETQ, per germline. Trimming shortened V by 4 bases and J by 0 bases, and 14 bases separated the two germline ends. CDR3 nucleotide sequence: TGCGCCAGCAGCAACCAGGGGCCCAGCTCCTACAATGAGCAGTTCTTC. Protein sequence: CASSNQGPSSYNEQFF.

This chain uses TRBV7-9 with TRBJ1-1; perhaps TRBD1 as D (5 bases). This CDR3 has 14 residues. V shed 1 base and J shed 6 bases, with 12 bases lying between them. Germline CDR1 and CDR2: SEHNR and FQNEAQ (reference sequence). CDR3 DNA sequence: TGTGCCAGCAGCTTAGACCAGGGTCGCTCTGAAGCTTTCTTT. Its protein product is CASSLDQGRSEAFF. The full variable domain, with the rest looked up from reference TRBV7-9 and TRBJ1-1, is DTGVSQNPRHKITKRGQNVTFRCDPISEHNRLYWYRQTLGQGPEFLTYFQNEAQLEKSRLLSDRFSAERPKGSFSTLEIQRTEQGDSAMYLCASSLDQGRSEAFFGQGTRLTVV.

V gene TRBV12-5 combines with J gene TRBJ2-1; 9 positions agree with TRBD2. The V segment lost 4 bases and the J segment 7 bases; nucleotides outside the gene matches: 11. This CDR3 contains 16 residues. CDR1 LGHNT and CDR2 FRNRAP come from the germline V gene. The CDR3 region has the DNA TGTGCTAGTGGTTCCGGCGGGGGCGGGAGGGGGAATGAGCAGTTCTTC. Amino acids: CASGSGGGGRGNEQFF.

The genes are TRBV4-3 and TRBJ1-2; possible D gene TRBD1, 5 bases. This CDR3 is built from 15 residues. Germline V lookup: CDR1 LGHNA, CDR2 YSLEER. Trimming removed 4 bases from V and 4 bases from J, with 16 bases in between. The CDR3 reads CASSLHRDGPYGYTF. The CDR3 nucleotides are TGCGCCAGCAGCCTTCACCGGGACGGACCCTATGGCTACACCTTC.

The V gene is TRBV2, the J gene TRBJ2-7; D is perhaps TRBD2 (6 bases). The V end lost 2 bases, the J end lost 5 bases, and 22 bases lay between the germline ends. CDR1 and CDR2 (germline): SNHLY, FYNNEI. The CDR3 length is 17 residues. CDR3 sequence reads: CASSEYLGGSLGDEQYF. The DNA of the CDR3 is TGTGCCAGCAGTGAATATCTGGGGGGATCTCTGGGCGACGAGCAGTACTTC.

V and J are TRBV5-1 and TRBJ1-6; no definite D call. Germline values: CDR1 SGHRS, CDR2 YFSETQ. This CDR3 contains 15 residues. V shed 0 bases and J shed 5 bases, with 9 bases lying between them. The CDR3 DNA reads TGCGCCAGCAGCTTGGAGCAATACGATAATTCACCCCTCCACTTT. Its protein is CASSLEQYDNSPLHF.

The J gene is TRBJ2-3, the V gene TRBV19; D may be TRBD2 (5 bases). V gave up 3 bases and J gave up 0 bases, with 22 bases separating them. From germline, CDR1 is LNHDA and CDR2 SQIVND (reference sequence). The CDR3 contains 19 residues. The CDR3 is CASSILDGLITPSTDTQYF. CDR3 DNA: TGTGCCAGTAGTATCCTTGACGGACTCATTACCCCCAGCACAGATACGCAGTATTTT.

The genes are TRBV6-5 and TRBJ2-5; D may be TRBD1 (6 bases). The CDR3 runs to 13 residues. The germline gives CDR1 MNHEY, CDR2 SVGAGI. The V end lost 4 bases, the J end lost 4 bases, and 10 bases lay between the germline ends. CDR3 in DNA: TGTGCCAGCAGTTGGCGCAGGGGAGAGACCCAGTACTTC. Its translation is CASSWRRGETQYF.

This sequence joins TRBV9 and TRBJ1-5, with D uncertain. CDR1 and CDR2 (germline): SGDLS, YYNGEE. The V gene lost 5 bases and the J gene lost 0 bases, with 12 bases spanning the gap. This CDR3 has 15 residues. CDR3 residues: CASSLDPGSNQPQHF. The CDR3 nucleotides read TGTGCCAGCAGTCTCGACCCGGGTAGCAATCAGCCCCAGCATTTT. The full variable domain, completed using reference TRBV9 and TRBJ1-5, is DSGVTQTPKHLITATGQRVTLRCSPRSGDLSVYWYQQSLDQGLQFLIQYYNGEERAKGNILERFSAQQFPDLHSELNLSSLELGDSALYFCASSLDPGSNQPQHFGDGTRLSIL.

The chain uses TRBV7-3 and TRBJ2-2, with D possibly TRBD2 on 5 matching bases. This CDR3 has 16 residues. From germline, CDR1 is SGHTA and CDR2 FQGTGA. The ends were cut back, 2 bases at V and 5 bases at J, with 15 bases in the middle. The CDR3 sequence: CASSLYRGSRTGELFF. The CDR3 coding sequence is TGTGCCAGCAGCTTATATCGAGGGAGTCGGACCGGGGAGCTGTTTTTT.

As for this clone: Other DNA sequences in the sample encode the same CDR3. CDR3 coding DNA: TGTGCCTGGAGTGTAGGAGGCGGTTCCTACGAGCAGTACTTC. It yields the protein CAWSVGGGSYEQYF. The V gene is TRBV30, the J gene TRBJ2-7, with TRBD2 as a possible D gene (5 bases). This CDR3 is 14 amino acids long. V was shortened by 0 bases and J by 1 base, with 10 bases between the two germline ends. The V gene's germline CDR1 is GTSNPN and CDR2 SVGIG (reference sequence).

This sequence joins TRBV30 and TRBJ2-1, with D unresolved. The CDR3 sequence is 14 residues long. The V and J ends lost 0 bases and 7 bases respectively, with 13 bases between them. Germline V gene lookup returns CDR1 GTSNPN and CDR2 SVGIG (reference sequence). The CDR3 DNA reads TGTGCCTGGAGTGTAGGTTCCCGCGCGAATGAGCAGTTCTTC. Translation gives CAWSVGSRANEQFF. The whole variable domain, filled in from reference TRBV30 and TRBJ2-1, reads SQTIHQWPATLVQPVGSPLSLECTVEGTSNPNLYWYRQAAGRGLQLLFYSVGIGQISSEVPQNLSASRPQDRQFILSSKKLLLSDSGFYLCAWSVGSRANEQFFGPGTRLTVL.

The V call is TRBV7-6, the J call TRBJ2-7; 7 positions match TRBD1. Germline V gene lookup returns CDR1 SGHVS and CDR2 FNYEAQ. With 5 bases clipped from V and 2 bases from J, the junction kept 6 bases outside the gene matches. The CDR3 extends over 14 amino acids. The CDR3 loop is CASSASGTAYEQYF. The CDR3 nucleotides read TGTGCCAGCAGCGCCTCCGGGACAGCCTACGAGCAGTACTTC.